This paragraph reports one TCR beta chain. This specimen comes from a study of cytomegalovirus exposure and HLA in healthy donors. The PCR contained 60 Vbeta and 13 Jbeta primers. Generated by immunoSEQ multiplex PCR, the TCRdb table keeps only in-frame clones and is missing some. The table includes fewer than 150,000 clones, 70% to 80% detected once. The CDR3 totals 15 residues. V lost 7 bases and J lost 6; bases outside the gene matches: 12. In germline, CDR1 is LGHNA, CDR2 YSLEER. The source is a woman between 45 and 60 years old in good health and CMV-seronegative. Sequencing was performed on PBMCs. The chain employs TRBV4-3 and TRBJ2-3; 8 bases agree with TRBD2. CDR3 amino acids: CASNPSGGAFDTQYF. The CDR3 bases are TGCGCCAGCAATCCTTCCGGGGGGGCCTTCGATACGCAGTATTTT.